This is a list of T cell receptor beta chains from one sample in a study of PD-1 blockade in classical Hodgkin lymphoma. TCRdb keeps only in-frame clones here, not all; method: immunoSEQ multiplex PCR. Here the sample spans about 22,000 clones, about two thirds being singletons. The specimen comprised peripheral blood mononuclear cells (PBMCs), sampled at baseline. The receptors originated from a human donor with classical Hodgkin lymphoma. Both conserved end residues are part of each CDR3. D genes are given only for firm matches. A clone size is listed for some rows: how often the clone was seen (once, few, many), or a class if it is expanded.

v_gene: TRBV6-1; abundance: .; j_gene: TRBJ1-4; d_gene: .; CDR3nt: TGTGCCAGCAGTGAAAGGAGGGTTGCAACTAATGAAAAACTGTTTTTT; CDR3aa: CASSERRVATNEKLFF
v_gene: TRBV6-5; abundance: .; j_gene: TRBJ2-4; d_gene: TRBD1; CDR3nt: TGTGCCAGCAGTTGCGAGACAGGGGGCTACATTCAGTACTTC; CDR3aa: CASSCETGGYIQYF
v_gene: TRBV19; abundance: .; j_gene: TRBJ1-6; d_gene: .; CDR3nt: TGTGCCAGTAGTTACTGGGACGTTATCGGGTCACCCCTCCACTTT; CDR3aa: CASSYWDVIGSPLHF
v_gene: TRBV5-1; abundance: .; j_gene: TRBJ2-1; d_gene: .; CDR3nt: TGCGCCAGCAGCTTGGGTACAGGGCTCAATGAGCAGTTCTTC; CDR3aa: CASSLGTGLNEQFF
v_gene: TRBV10-3; abundance: .; j_gene: TRBJ1-6; d_gene: TRBD1; CDR3nt: TGTGCCATCAGTTCGGACAGGGGGCTGGGTTCACCCCTCCACTTT; CDR3aa: CAISSDRGLGSPLHF
v_gene: TRBV30; abundance: medium-sized; j_gene: TRBJ1-4; d_gene: .; CDR3nt: TGTGCCTGGAGCCCCAGGGGCGAAAAACTGTTTTTT; CDR3aa: CAWSPRGEKLFF
v_gene: TRBV19; abundance: few; j_gene: TRBJ2-4; d_gene: .; CDR3nt: TGTGCCAGTAGTATATCAGGGGCCAAAAACATTCAGTACTTC; CDR3aa: CASSISGAKNIQYF
v_gene: TRBV19; abundance: .; j_gene: TRBJ2-2; d_gene: .; CDR3nt: TGTGCCAGTAGTATAGTAAAGACGAACACCGGGGAGCTGTTTTTT; CDR3aa: CASSIVKTNTGELFF
v_gene: TRBV27; abundance: few; j_gene: TRBJ2-7; d_gene: .; CDR3nt: TGTGCCAGCAGTTTCGGCTACGAGCAGTACTTC; CDR3aa: CASSFGYEQYF
v_gene: TRBV7-8; abundance: once; j_gene: TRBJ2-2; d_gene: .; CDR3nt: TGTGCCAGCAGCGGGACGGCGAACACCGGGGAGCTGTTTTTT; CDR3aa: CASSGTANTGELFF
v_gene: TRBV27; abundance: medium-sized; j_gene: TRBJ1-1; d_gene: .; CDR3nt: TGTGCCAGCAGATTCGGGGGCTACACTGAAGCTTTCTTT; CDR3aa: CASRFGGYTEAFF
v_gene: TRBV7-9; abundance: few; j_gene: TRBJ1-2; d_gene: .; CDR3nt: TGTGCCAGCAGCTTAGACTTGGAGAACTATGGCTACACCTTC; CDR3aa: CASSLDLENYGYTF
v_gene: TRBV19; abundance: .; j_gene: TRBJ2-4; d_gene: .; CDR3nt: TGTGCCAGTAGTATCGGTGTAGGCAAAAACATTCAGTACTTC; CDR3aa: CASSIGVGKNIQYF
v_gene: TRBV30; abundance: .; j_gene: TRBJ2-2; d_gene: .; CDR3nt: TGTGCCTGGACCCGCCTCGCGAACACCGGGGAGCTGTTTTTT; CDR3aa: CAWTRLANTGELFF
v_gene: TRBV5-6; abundance: .; j_gene: TRBJ2-1; d_gene: .; CDR3nt: TGTGCCAGTAGCCGGATAGGGTTCAGTAGGCACAATGAGCAGTTCTTC; CDR3aa: CASSRIGFSRHNEQFF
v_gene: TRBV9; abundance: few; j_gene: TRBJ1-4; d_gene: .; CDR3nt: TGTGCCAGCAGCGTAGGGGGCCCAAAGGGAGAAAAACTGTTTTTT; CDR3aa: CASSVGGPKGEKLFF